A selection of T cell receptor beta chains follows, all from one sample in a study of blood T cell repertoires in COVID-19. Measured with immunoSEQ multiplex PCR; TCRdb has only the in-frame clones, and not every one. The top ten clones hold 1.7% of a sample with nearly 400,000 clones, just under 90% of them seen once. The sample comprised PBMCs or T cells enriched from blood (not recorded which). Every receptor here comes from a woman in her twenties or thirties who had recovered from COVID-19. The CDR3 runs from the conserved cysteine through the conserved F or W. Fields, in order: V gene, J gene, clone size, D gene, CDR3 DNA, CDR3 protein. A D gene is named only where the DNA matches it firmly. Clone size is not always given. Where it is, it says once, few, many or a class for expanded clones.

V gene: TRBV18; J gene: TRBJ2-7; clone size: .; D gene: TRBD1; CDR3 DNA: TGTGCCAGCTCACCAACAGGACAGGGTTCCTACGAGCAGTACTTC; CDR3 protein: CASSPTGQGSYEQYF
V gene: TRBV7-3; J gene: TRBJ2-3; clone size: .; D gene: .; CDR3 DNA: TGTGCCAGCAGCTCCTCCTCCAGGGCAGATACGCAGTATTTT; CDR3 protein: CASSSSSRADTQYF
V gene: TRBV5-1; J gene: TRBJ2-1; clone size: .; D gene: TRBD1; CDR3 DNA: TGCGCCAGCAGTCCACAGGGGAATGAGCAGTTCTTC; CDR3 protein: CASSPQGNEQFF
V gene: TRBV7-9; J gene: TRBJ2-1; clone size: .; D gene: TRBD2; CDR3 DNA: TGTGCCAGCAGCTTAGAGCGACTAGCGGGGGGCTCCTACAATGAGCAGTTCTTC; CDR3 protein: CASSLERLAGGSYNEQFF
V gene: TRBV5-1; J gene: TRBJ1-1; clone size: .; D gene: .; CDR3 DNA: TGCGCCAGCAGCTTGGGACTCCCCCCAGGGAATTTCTTT; CDR3 protein: CASSLGLPPGNFF
V gene: TRBV9; J gene: TRBJ1-4; clone size: .; D gene: TRBD1; CDR3 DNA: TGTGCCAGCAGCGTAGCCGACAGGGTAGCCTCAACTAATGAAAAACTGTTTTTT; CDR3 protein: CASSVADRVASTNEKLFF
V gene: TRBV5-1; J gene: TRBJ2-3; clone size: .; D gene: TRBD2; CDR3 DNA: TGCGCCAGCAGCTTCAAGCGGGAGGGACCAGATACGCAGTATTTT; CDR3 protein: CASSFKREGPDTQYF
V gene: TRBV5-1; J gene: TRBJ1-3; clone size: .; D gene: .; CDR3 DNA: TGCGCCAGCAGCTGGGGCCCCGAGGGAAACACCATATATTTT; CDR3 protein: CASSWGPEGNTIYF
V gene: TRBV9; J gene: TRBJ2-5; clone size: .; D gene: .; CDR3 DNA: TGTGCCAGCAGCGCCCCCCTTTTGTTAGGCGAGGGCAGTCAAGAGACCCAGTACTTC; CDR3 protein: CASSAPLLLGEGSQETQYF
V gene: TRBV6-2/TRBV6-3; J gene: TRBJ2-3; clone size: .; D gene: TRBD1; CDR3 DNA: TGTGCCAGCAGTTACTCGACAGGGGGCTGGAAAGATACGCAGTATTTT; CDR3 protein: CASSYSTGGWKDTQYF
V gene: TRBV7-6; J gene: TRBJ2-3; clone size: once; D gene: .; CDR3 DNA: TGTGCCAGCAGCAACAGCGGGGATACGCAGTATTTT; CDR3 protein: CASSNSGDTQYF
V gene: TRBV28; J gene: TRBJ1-6; clone size: few; D gene: .; CDR3 DNA: TGTGCCAGCAGTTTACCCCCACAGGGAAATTCACCCCTCCACTTT; CDR3 protein: CASSLPPQGNSPLHF
V gene: TRBV19; J gene: TRBJ2-2; clone size: .; D gene: TRBD2; CDR3 DNA: TGTGCCAGTAGTAGAATAGCGGGGGAGAAAACCGGGGAGCTGTTTTTT; CDR3 protein: CASSRIAGEKTGELFF
V gene: TRBV30; J gene: TRBJ1-1; clone size: .; D gene: TRBD1; CDR3 DNA: TGTGCCTGGGAGACAGGGTACACTGAAGCTTTCTTT; CDR3 protein: CAWETGYTEAFF
V gene: TRBV5-6; J gene: TRBJ1-2; clone size: .; D gene: .; CDR3 DNA: TGTGCCAGCAGCTTCCCACCAGGGATGAATGGCTACACCTTC; CDR3 protein: CASSFPPGMNGYTF
V gene: TRBV27; J gene: TRBJ2-1; clone size: .; D gene: TRBD2; CDR3 DNA: TGTGCCAGCAGTTTCGGGACTAGAAATTTCGATGAGCAGTTCTTC; CDR3 protein: CASSFGTRNFDEQFF
V gene: TRBV27; J gene: TRBJ1-1; clone size: .; D gene: TRBD1; CDR3 DNA: TGTGCCAGCAGTTCCGGACAGGGGGAAAATGAAGCTTTCTTT; CDR3 protein: CASSSGQGENEAFF
V gene: TRBV4-1; J gene: TRBJ2-2; clone size: .; D gene: .; CDR3 DNA: TGCGCCAGCAGCCAAGTCACGGGGGGCGGGAACACCGGGGAGCTGTTTTTT; CDR3 protein: CASSQVTGGGNTGELFF
V gene: TRBV9; J gene: TRBJ1-1; clone size: once; D gene: .; CDR3 DNA: TGTGCCAGCAGCCCACAGGGAGGGCATGCCACTGAAGCTTTCTTT; CDR3 protein: CASSPQGGHATEAFF
V gene: TRBV5-1; J gene: TRBJ2-2; clone size: .; D gene: TRBD1; CDR3 DNA: TGCGCCAGCAGCCGGGACAGCGATCACACCGGGGAGCTGTTTTTT; CDR3 protein: CASSRDSDHTGELFF
V gene: TRBV11-2; J gene: TRBJ1-2; clone size: .; D gene: .; CDR3 DNA: TGTGCCAGCAGCTTCTTCTTGATGACAGACAACTATGGCTACACCTTC; CDR3 protein: CASSFFLMTDNYGYTF
V gene: TRBV6-1; J gene: TRBJ2-5; clone size: .; D gene: TRBD2; CDR3 DNA: TGTGCCAGCAGTGGACAGACTAGCGGGGGGCCTCAAGAGACCCAGTACTTC; CDR3 protein: CASSGQTSGGPQETQYF
V gene: TRBV27; J gene: TRBJ1-4; clone size: .; D gene: TRBD1; CDR3 DNA: TGTGCCAGCAATACTAACAGGGGGCGCGTGGAAAAACTGTTTTTT; CDR3 protein: CASNTNRGRVEKLFF
V gene: TRBV4-2; J gene: TRBJ2-3; clone size: few; D gene: TRBD2; CDR3 DNA: TGTGCCAGCAGCCAAGATCCCGGACTAGCAGCTGATACGCAGTATTTT; CDR3 protein: CASSQDPGLAADTQYF
V gene: TRBV6-2/TRBV6-3; J gene: TRBJ2-7; clone size: once; D gene: TRBD1; CDR3 DNA: TGTGCCAGCAGTTACAGGGACAGGGGCGACGAGCAGTACTTC; CDR3 protein: CASSYRDRGDEQYF
V gene: TRBV4-1; J gene: TRBJ2-3; clone size: .; D gene: TRBD2; CDR3 DNA: TGCGCCAGCAGCCAAGTACTAGCGGGGGAGCAGTATTTT; CDR3 protein: CASSQVLAGEQYF
V gene: TRBV28; J gene: TRBJ2-2; clone size: once; D gene: TRBD1; CDR3 DNA: TGTGCCAGCAGTTTAGGGACAGTGTGGACCGGGGAGCTGTTTTTT; CDR3 protein: CASSLGTVWTGELFF
V gene: TRBV30; J gene: TRBJ1-2; clone size: .; D gene: TRBD1; CDR3 DNA: TGTGCCTGGAGTGGGGCCGGGACAGGGGCCCCAGGGAACTATGGCTACACCTTC; CDR3 protein: CAWSGAGTGAPGNYGYTF
V gene: TRBV4-2; J gene: TRBJ2-5; clone size: .; D gene: TRBD2; CDR3 DNA: TGTGCCAGCAGCCCTGGACTAGCGGAAGAGACCCAGTACTTC; CDR3 protein: CASSPGLAEETQYF
V gene: TRBV5-4; J gene: TRBJ1-2; clone size: .; D gene: .; CDR3 DNA: TGTGCCAGCAGCCCACAGGGTCGAGGCTATGGCTACACCTTC; CDR3 protein: CASSPQGRGYGYTF
V gene: TRBV3-1/TRBV3-2; J gene: TRBJ1-4; clone size: .; D gene: TRBD1; CDR3 DNA: TGTGCCAGCAGCCAGGCGAACAGGGGGCTGCGGAATGAAAAACTGTTTTTT; CDR3 protein: CASSQANRGLRNEKLFF
V gene: TRBV9; J gene: TRBJ1-5; clone size: .; D gene: .; CDR3 DNA: TGTGCCAGCAGCGAGACAGATTTTAGCAATCAGCCCCAGCATTTT; CDR3 protein: CASSETDFSNQPQHF
V gene: TRBV4-1; J gene: TRBJ1-5; clone size: .; D gene: TRBD1; CDR3 DNA: TGCGCCAGCAGCCAAGATCACGGGACAGCTAAAAATCAGCCCCAGCATTTT; CDR3 protein: CASSQDHGTAKNQPQHF
V gene: TRBV24-1; J gene: TRBJ2-3; clone size: .; D gene: TRBD2; CDR3 DNA: TGTGCCACCAGTGATTCAAAGGAACTAGCGGGGATCCCAGATACGCAGTATTTT; CDR3 protein: CATSDSKELAGIPDTQYF
V gene: TRBV19; J gene: TRBJ2-3; clone size: .; D gene: TRBD2; CDR3 DNA: TGTGCCAGTAGCGGGGGGGTCACGCAGTATTTT; CDR3 protein: CASSGGVTQYF
V gene: TRBV11-2; J gene: TRBJ1-6; clone size: .; D gene: .; CDR3 DNA: TGTGCCAGCAGCTTAGATCGTTTTCACCCCACGGATTCACCCCTCCACTTT; CDR3 protein: CASSLDRFHPTDSPLHF
V gene: TRBV2; J gene: TRBJ2-7; clone size: .; D gene: .; CDR3 DNA: TGTGCCAGCGTAGGGGTCGAGCAGTACTTC; CDR3 protein: CASVGVEQYF
V gene: TRBV6-5; J gene: TRBJ1-2; clone size: .; D gene: TRBD1; CDR3 DNA: TGTGCCAGCAGTTACCTGGGGATTACCGGGACAGAGGGCTACACCTTC; CDR3 protein: CASSYLGITGTEGYTF
V gene: TRBV6-5; J gene: TRBJ1-2; clone size: .; D gene: .; CDR3 DNA: TGTGCCAGCAGTCCGCCGGGAGTCCTTCTTGGCTACACCTTC; CDR3 protein: CASSPPGVLLGYTF
V gene: TRBV4-2; J gene: TRBJ1-1; clone size: .; D gene: .; CDR3 DNA: TGTGCCAGCAGTCCAGAGGTGACAGGTGGGAACACTGAAGCTTTCTTT; CDR3 protein: CASSPEVTGGNTEAFF
V gene: TRBV2; J gene: TRBJ1-1; clone size: .; D gene: .; CDR3 DNA: TGTGCCAGCAGTGTCGCAGGGCTGGCTTTCTTT; CDR3 protein: CASSVAGLAFF
V gene: TRBV27; J gene: TRBJ2-7; clone size: .; D gene: TRBD2; CDR3 DNA: TGTGCCAGCAGTCCGGGGGAGGGACGGTCCTACGAGCAGTACTTC; CDR3 protein: CASSPGEGRSYEQYF
V gene: TRBV5-1; J gene: TRBJ2-7; clone size: .; D gene: .; CDR3 DNA: TGCGCCAGCAGCCTAGGACAGAACTACGAGCAGTACTTC; CDR3 protein: CASSLGQNYEQYF
V gene: TRBV4-3; J gene: TRBJ2-3; clone size: .; D gene: .; CDR3 DNA: TGCGCCAGCAGCCAAGAGTATAGCACAGATACGCAGTATTTT; CDR3 protein: CASSQEYSTDTQYF
V gene: TRBV10-1; J gene: TRBJ2-7; clone size: .; D gene: .; CDR3 DNA: TGCGCCAGCAGCAGGACAGCTCCTTTTTACGAGCAGTACTTC; CDR3 protein: CASSRTAPFYEQYF
V gene: TRBV14; J gene: TRBJ1-1; clone size: .; D gene: .; CDR3 DNA: TGTGCCAGCAGCTACCTTAGTTACTCGAACACTGAAGCTTTCTTT; CDR3 protein: CASSYLSYSNTEAFF
V gene: TRBV19; J gene: TRBJ1-3; clone size: .; D gene: TRBD1; CDR3 DNA: TGTGCCAGTGCCGACACCGGGACAGGGCCTGGAAACACCATATATTTT; CDR3 protein: CASADTGTGPGNTIYF
V gene: TRBV28; J gene: TRBJ1-5; clone size: .; D gene: TRBD1; CDR3 DNA: TGTGCCAGCACCGTCGGGACAGGGTTCAATCAGCCCCAGCATTTT; CDR3 protein: CASTVGTGFNQPQHF
V gene: TRBV6-5; J gene: TRBJ1-2; clone size: .; D gene: TRBD1; CDR3 DNA: TGTGCCAGCAGTACCAGACAGGGGATGAGTGGCTACACCTTC; CDR3 protein: CASSTRQGMSGYTF
V gene: TRBV6-1; J gene: TRBJ2-2; clone size: .; D gene: .; CDR3 DNA: TGTGCCAGCAGTGAGGGGGGAATTTCAGGCGGGGAGCTGTTTTTT; CDR3 protein: CASSEGGISGGELFF